This TCR beta chain appears in the sequencing data of a study of cytomegalovirus exposure and HLA in healthy donors. Primers: 60 Vbeta forward and 13 Jbeta reverse. Libraries were prepared by immunoSEQ multiplex PCR; TCRdb keeps only in-frame clonotypes and omits some of them. The sample has about 150,000 clones, 80% seen once; the top ten hold approximately 15%. The ends lost 0 bases at V and 2 bases at J; junction bases unmatched: 9. The CDR3 is 18 residues long. In germline, CDR1 is MGHRA, CDR2 YSYEKL. This chain joins TRBV4-1 and TRBJ2-3; 9 nucleotides line up with TRBD2. This sequence originates from a woman aged 40 to 50 in good health and CMV-seronegative. Source material: PBMCs. DNA of the CDR3: TGCGCCAGCAGCCAAGATTCAAGGGCGGGGGGGCCCACAGATACGCAGTATTTT. Protein product: CASSQDSRAGGPTDTQYF.